The text below deals with one TCR beta chain. Its antigen remains unknown. The CDR3 sequence is 14 residues long. Germline lookup yields CDR1 SQVTM and CDR2 ANQGSEA. The V and J ends lost 4 bases and 4 bases, in that order; junction bases with no gene match: 8. This record comes from a study of beta chain features in type 1 diabetes. Turning to the study itself: Cell yields, gender and age were comparable in patients and healthy donors. Whole-study findings and limits: Among type 1 diabetes patients, VDJ junctions had fewer insertions and more deletions.

Expressed TCRB transcripts were sequenced because the isolated RNA had all been reverse transcribed beforehand. Sequenced naive, central memory and regulatory T cell samples produced an average of about 3.9 million reads. Repertoires were generated with immunoSEQ multiplex PCR, while TCRdb's copy carries only in-frame clones and drops some. Seen here are 350,000 to 400,000 clones, roughly 16% observed once, and the top ten hold 0.019%. This TCR was recovered from a woman aged 18 to 35 in good health. This rearrangement joins TRBV29-1 to TRBJ2-7; TRBD1 aligns across 9 bases. Sequenced input: naive CD4+ T cells from blood. CDR3 nucleotides: TGCAGCGTTGGACCGGGACAGGGACCATACGAGCAGTACTTC. This sequence encodes CSVGPGQGPYEQYF.